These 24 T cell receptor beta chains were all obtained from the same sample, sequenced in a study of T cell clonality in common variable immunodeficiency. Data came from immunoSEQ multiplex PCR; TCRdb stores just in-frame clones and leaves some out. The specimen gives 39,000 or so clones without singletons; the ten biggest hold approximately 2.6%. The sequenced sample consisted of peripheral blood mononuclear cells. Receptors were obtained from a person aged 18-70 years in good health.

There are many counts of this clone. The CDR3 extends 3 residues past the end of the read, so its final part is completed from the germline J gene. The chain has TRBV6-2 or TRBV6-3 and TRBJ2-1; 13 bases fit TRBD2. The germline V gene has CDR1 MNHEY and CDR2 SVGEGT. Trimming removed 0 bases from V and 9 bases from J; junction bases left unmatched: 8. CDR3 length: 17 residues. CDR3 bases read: TGTGCCAGCAGTTACTCTTTACTAGCGGGAGGGCTCAGTGAG. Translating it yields CASSYSLLAGGLSE. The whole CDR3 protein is CASSYSLLAGGLSEQFF.

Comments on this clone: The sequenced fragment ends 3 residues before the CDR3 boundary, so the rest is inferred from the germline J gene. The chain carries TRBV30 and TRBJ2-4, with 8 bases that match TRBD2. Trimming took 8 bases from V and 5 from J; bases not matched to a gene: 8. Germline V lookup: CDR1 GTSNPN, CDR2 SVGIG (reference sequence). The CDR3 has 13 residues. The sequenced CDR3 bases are TGTGCCGGTGAAAACGGGGGGGAAAACATT. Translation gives CAGENGGENI. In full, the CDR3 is CAGENGGENIQYF.

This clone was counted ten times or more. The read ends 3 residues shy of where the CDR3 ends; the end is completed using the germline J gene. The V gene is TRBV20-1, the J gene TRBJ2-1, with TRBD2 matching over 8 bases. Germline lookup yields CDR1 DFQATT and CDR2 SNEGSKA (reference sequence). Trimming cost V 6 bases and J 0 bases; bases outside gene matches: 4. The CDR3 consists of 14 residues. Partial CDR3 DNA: TGCAGTGCCCAAAGCGGGAGCTCCTACAATGAG. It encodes CSAQSGSSYNE. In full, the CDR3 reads CSAQSGSSYNEQFF.

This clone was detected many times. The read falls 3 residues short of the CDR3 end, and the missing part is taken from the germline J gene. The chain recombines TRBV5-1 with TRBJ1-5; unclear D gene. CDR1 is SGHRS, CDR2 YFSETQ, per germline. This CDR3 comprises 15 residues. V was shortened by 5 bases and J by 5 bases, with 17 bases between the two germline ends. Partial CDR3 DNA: TGCGCCAGCAGATTATCCGGGGAGACCTATCAGCCC. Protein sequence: CASRLSGETYQP. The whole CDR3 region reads CASRLSGETYQPQHF.

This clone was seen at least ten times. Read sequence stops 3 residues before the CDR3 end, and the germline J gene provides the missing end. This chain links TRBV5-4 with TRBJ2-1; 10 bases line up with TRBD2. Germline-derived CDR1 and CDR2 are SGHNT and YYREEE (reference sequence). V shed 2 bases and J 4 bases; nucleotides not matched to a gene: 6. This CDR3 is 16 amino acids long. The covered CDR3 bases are TGTGCCAGCAGCTTTTCACTAGCGGGGTATTACAATGAG. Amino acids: CASSFSLAGYYNE. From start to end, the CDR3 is CASSFSLAGYYNEQFF.

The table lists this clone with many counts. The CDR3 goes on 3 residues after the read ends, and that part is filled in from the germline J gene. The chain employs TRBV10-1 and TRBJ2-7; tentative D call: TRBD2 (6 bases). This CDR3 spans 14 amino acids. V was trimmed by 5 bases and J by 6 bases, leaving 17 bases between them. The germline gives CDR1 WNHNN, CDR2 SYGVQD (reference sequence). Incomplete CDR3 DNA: TGCGCCAGCAGTAAACGCGGGGCCCAATGCGAG. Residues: CASSKRGAQCE. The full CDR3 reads CASSKRGAQCEQYF.

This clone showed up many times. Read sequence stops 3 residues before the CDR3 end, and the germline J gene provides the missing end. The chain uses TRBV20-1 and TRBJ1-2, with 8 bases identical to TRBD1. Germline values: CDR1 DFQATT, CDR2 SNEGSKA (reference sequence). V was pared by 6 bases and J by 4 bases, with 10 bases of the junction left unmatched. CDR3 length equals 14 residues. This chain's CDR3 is CSANLDREPYGYTF. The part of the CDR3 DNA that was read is TGCAGTGCAAACCTGGACAGGGAGCCCTATGGC.

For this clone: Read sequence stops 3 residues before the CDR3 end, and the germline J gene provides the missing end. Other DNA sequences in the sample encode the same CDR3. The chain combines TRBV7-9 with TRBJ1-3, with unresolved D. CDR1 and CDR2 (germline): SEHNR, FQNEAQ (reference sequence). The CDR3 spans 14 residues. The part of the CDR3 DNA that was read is TGTGCCAGCAGCTTTTACCGACTGAGTGCCACT. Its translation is CASSFYRLSAT. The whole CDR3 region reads CASSFYRLSATIYF.

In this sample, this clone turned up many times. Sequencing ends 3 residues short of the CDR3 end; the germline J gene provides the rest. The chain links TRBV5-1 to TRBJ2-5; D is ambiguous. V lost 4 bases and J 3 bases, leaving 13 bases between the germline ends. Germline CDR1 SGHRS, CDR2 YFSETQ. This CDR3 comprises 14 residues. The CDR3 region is CASSPPDTEETQYF. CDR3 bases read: TGCGCCAGCAGCCCACCAGACACAGAAGAGACC.

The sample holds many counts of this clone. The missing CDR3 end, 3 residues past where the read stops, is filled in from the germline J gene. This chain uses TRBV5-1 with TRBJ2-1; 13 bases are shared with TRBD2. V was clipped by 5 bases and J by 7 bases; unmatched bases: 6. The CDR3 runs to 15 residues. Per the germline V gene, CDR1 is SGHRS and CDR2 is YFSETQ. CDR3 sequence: CASSQLAGGPNEQFF. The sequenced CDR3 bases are TGCGCCAGCAGTCAACTAGCGGGAGGGCCAAATGAG.

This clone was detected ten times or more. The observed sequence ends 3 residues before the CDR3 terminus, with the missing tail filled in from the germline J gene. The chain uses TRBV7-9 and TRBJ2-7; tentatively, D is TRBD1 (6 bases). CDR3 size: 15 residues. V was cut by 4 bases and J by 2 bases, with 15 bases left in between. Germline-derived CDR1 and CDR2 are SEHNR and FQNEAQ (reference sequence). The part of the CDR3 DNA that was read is TGTGCCAGCAGCTCAGAGACAGGAATTACCTACGAG. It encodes CASSSETGITYE. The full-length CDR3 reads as CASSSETGITYEQYF.

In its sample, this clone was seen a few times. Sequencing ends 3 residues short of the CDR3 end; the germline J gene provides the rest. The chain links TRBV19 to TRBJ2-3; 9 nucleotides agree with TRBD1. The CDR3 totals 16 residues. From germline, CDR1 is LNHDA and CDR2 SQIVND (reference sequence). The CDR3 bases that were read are TGTGCCAGTAGTGCTCAACAGGGGGCTCAGCGTCAGCCG. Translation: CASSAQQGAQRQP. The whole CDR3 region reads CASSAQQGAQRQPQYF.

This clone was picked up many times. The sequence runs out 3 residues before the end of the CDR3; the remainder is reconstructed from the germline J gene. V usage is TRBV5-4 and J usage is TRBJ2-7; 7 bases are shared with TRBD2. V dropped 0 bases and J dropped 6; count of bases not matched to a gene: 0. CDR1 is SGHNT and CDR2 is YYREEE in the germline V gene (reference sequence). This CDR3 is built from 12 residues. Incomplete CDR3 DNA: TGTGCCAGCAGCTTGGAGCGGGGCGAG. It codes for CASSLERGE. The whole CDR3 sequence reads CASSLERGEQYF. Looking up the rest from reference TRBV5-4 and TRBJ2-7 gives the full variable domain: ETGVTQSPTHLIKTRGQQVTLRCSSQSGHNTVSWYQQALGQGPQFIFQYYREEENGRGNFPPRFSGLQFPNYSSELNVNALELDDSALYLCASSLERGEQYFGPGTRLTVT.

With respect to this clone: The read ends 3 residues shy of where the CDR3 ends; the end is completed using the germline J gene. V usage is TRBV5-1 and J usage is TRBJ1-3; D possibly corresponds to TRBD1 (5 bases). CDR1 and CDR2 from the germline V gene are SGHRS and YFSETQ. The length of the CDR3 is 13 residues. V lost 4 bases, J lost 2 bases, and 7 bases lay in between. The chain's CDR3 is CASSTGTGNTIYF. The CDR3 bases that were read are TGCGCCAGCAGCACAGGTACTGGAAACACC. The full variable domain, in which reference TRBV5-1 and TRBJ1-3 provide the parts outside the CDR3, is KAGVTQTPRYLIKTRGQQVTLSCSPISGHRSVSWYQQTPGQGLQFLFEYFSETQRNKGNFPGRFSGRQFSNSRSEMNVSTLELGDSALYLCASSTGTGNTIYFGEGSWLTVV.

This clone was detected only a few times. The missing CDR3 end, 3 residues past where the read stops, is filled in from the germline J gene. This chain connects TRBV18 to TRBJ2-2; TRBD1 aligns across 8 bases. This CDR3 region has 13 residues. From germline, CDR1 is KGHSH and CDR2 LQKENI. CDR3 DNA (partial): TGTGCCAGCTCACCTACAGGGGGGTCACCG. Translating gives CASSPTGGSP. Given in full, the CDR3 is CASSPTGGSPLFF.

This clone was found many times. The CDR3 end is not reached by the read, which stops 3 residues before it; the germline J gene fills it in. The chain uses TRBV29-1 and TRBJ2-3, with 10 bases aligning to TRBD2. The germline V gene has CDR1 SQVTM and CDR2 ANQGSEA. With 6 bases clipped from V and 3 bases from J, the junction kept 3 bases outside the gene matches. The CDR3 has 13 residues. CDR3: CSVRAGGTDTQYF. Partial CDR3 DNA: TGCAGCGTCCGAGCGGGAGGGACAGATACG.

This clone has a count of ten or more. The DNA read from the CDR3 is TGTGCCAGCAGGACAGGGATCACTAACTATGGC. Protein: CASRTGITNYG. The full CDR3 is CASRTGITNYGYTF. The chain couples TRBV28 to TRBJ1-2; the match to TRBD1 covers 7 bases. The read comes to an end 3 residues before the CDR3 does, leaving the germline J gene to fill in the end. CDR1 and CDR2 from the germline V gene are MDHEN and SYDVKM. V lost 6 bases to trimming and J lost 0 bases; unmatched junction nucleotides: 4. This CDR3 comprises 14 residues.

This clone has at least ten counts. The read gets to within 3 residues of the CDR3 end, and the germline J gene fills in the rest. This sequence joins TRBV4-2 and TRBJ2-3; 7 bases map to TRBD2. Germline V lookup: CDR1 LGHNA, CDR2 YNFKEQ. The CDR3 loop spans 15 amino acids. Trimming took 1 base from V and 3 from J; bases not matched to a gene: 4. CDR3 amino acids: CASSQGAGVTDTQYF. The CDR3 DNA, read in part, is TGTGCCAGCAGCCAAGGGGCGGGAGTTACAGATACG.

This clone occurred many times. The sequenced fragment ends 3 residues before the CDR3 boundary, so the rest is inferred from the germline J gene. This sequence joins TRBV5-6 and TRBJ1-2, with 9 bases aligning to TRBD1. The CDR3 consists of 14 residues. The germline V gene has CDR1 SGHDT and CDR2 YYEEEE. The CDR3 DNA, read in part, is TGTGCCAGCAGCCCCAACAGGGGGCGTACCAGC. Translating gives CASSPNRGRTS. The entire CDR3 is CASSPNRGRTSYTF. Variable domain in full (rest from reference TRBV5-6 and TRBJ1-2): DAGVTQSPTHLIKTRGQQVTLRCSPKSGHDTVSWYQQALGQGPQFIFQYYEEEERQRGNFPDRFSGHQFPNYSSELNVNALLLGDSALYLCASSPNRGRTSYTFGSGTRLTVV.

The sequenced CDR3 bases are TGTGCCAGCAGCTTAGACAGATATCAGCCC. Residues: CASSLDRYQP. The full CDR3 reads CASSLDRYQPQHF. The chain combines TRBV11-2 with TRBJ1-5; D gene uncertain. The CDR3 end lies 3 residues beyond the end of the read and is filled in from the germline J gene. V shed 0 bases and J shed 5 bases, with 5 bases lying between them. Germline V gene lookup returns CDR1 SGHAT and CDR2 FQNNGV. This CDR3 region has 13 residues.

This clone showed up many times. The CDR3 loop is CASSHAGTGEQYF. The DNA read from the CDR3 is TGTGCCAGCAGTCACGCTGGAACGGGCGAG. The V gene is TRBV7-9, the J gene TRBJ2-7; D call uncertain. Read data end 3 residues before the CDR3 end; the end is taken from the germline J gene. This CDR3 spans 13 amino acids. The V gene's germline CDR1 is SEHNR and CDR2 FQNEAQ (reference sequence). V lost 6 bases, J lost 6 bases, and 15 bases lay in between.

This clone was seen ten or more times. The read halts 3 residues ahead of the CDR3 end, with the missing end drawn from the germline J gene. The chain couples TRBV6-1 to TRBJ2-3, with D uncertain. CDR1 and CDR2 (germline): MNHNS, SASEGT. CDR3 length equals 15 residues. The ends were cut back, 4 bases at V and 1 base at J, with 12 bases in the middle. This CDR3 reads CASSVLRVGTDTQYF. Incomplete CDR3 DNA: TGTGCCAGCAGTGTACTCCGTGTCGGCACAGATACG.

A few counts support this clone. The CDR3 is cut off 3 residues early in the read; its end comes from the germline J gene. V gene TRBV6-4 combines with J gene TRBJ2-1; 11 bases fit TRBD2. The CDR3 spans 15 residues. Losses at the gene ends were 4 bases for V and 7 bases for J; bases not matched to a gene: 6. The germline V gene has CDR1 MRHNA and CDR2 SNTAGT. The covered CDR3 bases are TGTGCCAGCAGTGTGAGACTAGCGGGACTTAATGAG. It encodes CASSVRLAGLNE. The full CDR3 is CASSVRLAGLNEQFF.

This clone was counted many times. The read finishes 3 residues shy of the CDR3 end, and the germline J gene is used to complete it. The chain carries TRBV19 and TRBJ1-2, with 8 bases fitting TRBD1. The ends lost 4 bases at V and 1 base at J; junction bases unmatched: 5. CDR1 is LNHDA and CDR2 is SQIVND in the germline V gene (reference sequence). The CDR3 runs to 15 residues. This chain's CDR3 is CASSRGTGYNYGYTF. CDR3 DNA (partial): TGTGCCAGTAGTAGGGGGACAGGATATAACTATGGC.